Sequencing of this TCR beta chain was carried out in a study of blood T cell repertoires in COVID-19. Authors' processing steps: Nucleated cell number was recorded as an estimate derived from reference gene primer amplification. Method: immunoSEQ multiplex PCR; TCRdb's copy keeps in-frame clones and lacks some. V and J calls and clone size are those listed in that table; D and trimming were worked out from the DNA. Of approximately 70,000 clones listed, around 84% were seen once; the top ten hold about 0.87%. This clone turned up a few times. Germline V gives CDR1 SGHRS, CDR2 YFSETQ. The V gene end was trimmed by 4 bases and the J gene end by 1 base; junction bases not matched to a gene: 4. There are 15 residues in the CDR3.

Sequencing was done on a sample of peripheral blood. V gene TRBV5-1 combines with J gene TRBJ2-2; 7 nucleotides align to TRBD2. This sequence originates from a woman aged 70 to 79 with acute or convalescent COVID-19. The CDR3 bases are TGCGCCAGCAGCGTAAGCGGGATGAACACCGGGGAGCTGTTTTTT. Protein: CASSVSGMNTGELFF.